The rows below give T cell receptor beta chains drawn from one sample of a study of blood T cells in healthy people across ages. TCRdb called the 5' RACE reads again in MiXCR, with one record for every CDR3 protein. The sample lists about 1.1 million distinct CDR3 sequences, roughly two fifths occurring once. Sequencing was done on a sample of blood. The source is a man between 18 and 29 years old in good health. Both conserved end residues are part of each CDR3. The D gene is left open where the match is weak. Size tells how often a clone was seen (once, few, many) or the class of an expanded clone, and some rows leave it out.

TRBJ2-1 . TRBV25-1 once CASSEPWENEQFF TGTGCCAGCAGTGAACCGTGGGAAAATGAGCAGTTCTTC
TRBJ1-1 TRBD1 TRBV7-9 . CASSSPGQGALEAFF TGTGCCAGCAGCTCACCGGGACAGGGGGCCCTTGAAGCTTTCTTT
TRBJ2-6 . TRBV20-1 few CSARAYTGRRSSGANVLTF TGCAGTGCTAGGGCTTATACGGGACGTAGGAGCTCTGGGGCCAACGTCCTGACTTTC
TRBJ1-5 TRBD1 TRBV6-1 . CASSETGTANQPQHF TGTGCCAGCAGCGAGACCGGGACAGCAAATCAGCCCCAGCATTTT
TRBJ1-2 TRBD1 TRBV27 . CAGSWGQGYGYTF TGTGCCGGCAGTTGGGGACAGGGCTATGGCTACACCTTC
TRBJ2-2 TRBD1 TRBV2 . CASRPKDRVKENTGELFF TGTGCCAGCAGACCAAAGGACAGGGTAAAAGAGAACACCGGGGAGCTGTTTTTT
TRBJ1-1 TRBD1 TRBV7-2 few CASSPQGGGEAFF TGTGCCAGCAGCCCCCAGGGGGGAGGTGAAGCTTTCTTT
TRBJ1-2 . TRBV27 . CASSLSRGALYGYTF TGTGCCAGCAGTTTATCGCGAGGGGCCCTCTATGGCTACACCTTC
TRBJ2-7 TRBD2 TRBV27 many CASSLTSGGTYEQYF TGTGCCAGCAGTTTGACTAGCGGGGGGACCTACGAGCAGTACTTC
TRBJ1-1 . TRBV27 . CASSVGGRYEAFF TGTGCCAGCAGTGTCGGGGGCAGATATGAAGCTTTCTTT
TRBJ2-1 . TRBV2 . CASSEPGQGPIPSSYNEQFF TGTGCCAGCAGTGAACCGGGGCAGGGGCCAATCCCTAGCTCCTACAATGAGCAGTTCTTC
TRBJ2-3 . TRBV5-6 . CASSPAWRERDTQYF TGTGCCAGCAGCCCCGCGTGGAGGGAAAGGGATACGCAGTATTTT
TRBJ1-1 TRBD1 TRBV7-9 . CASSRWDRATIGTEAFF TGTGCCAGCAGCCGTTGGGACAGGGCCACGATAGGCACTGAAGCTTTCTTT
TRBJ2-7 . TRBV6-6 . CASSYRPPGQYF TGTGCCAGCAGTTACAGACCCCCGGGGCAGTACTTC
TRBJ2-7 TRBD1 TRBV5-6 . CASSLALDRAYEQYF TGTGCCAGCAGCTTGGCTCTGGACAGGGCCTACGAGCAGTACTTC
TRBJ1-2 . TRBV10-3 few CAISVEGTYGYTF TGTGCCATCAGTGTCGAGGGGACCTATGGCTACACCTTC
TRBJ1-4 . TRBV9 . CASSVEQKATNEKLFF TGTGCCAGCAGCGTAGAACAGAAAGCAACTAATGAAAAACTGTTTTTT
TRBJ2-7 . TRBV20-1 many CSAIGGLGFEQYF TGCAGTGCTATTGGAGGGCTGGGGTTTGAGCAGTACTTC
TRBJ2-1 . TRBV11-2 . CASSPTAGEQFF TGTGCCAGCAGTCCTACCGCCGGTGAGCAGTTCTTC
TRBJ1-2 . TRBV12-3/TRBV12-4 . CASSLTPRGGDSYTF TGTGCCAGCAGTTTAACCCCACGGGGAGGGGATAGCTACACCTTC
TRBJ2-3 TRBD2 TRBV5-1 . CASSVAGSSDTQYF TGCGCCAGCAGCGTAGCGGGGAGTTCAGATACGCAGTATTTT
TRBJ2-3 . TRBV11-2 . CASRLTGSDTQYF TGTGCCAGCAGACTTACAGGGTCAGATACGCAGTATTTT
TRBJ1-2 . TRBV9 . CASSVGGTGDYGYTF TGTGCCAGCAGCGTAGGAGGGACGGGGGACTATGGCTACACCTTC
TRBJ2-1 TRBD2 TRBV4-1 . CASSQDSQRGGLKFF TGCGCCAGCAGCCAAGATTCTCAGCGGGGGGGCCTTAAGTTCTTC
TRBJ2-3 . TRBV20-1 few CSARAHQRLGTDTQYF TGCAGTGCTAGAGCCCATCAGCGGTTGGGCACAGATACGCAGTATTTT
TRBJ2-1 . TRBV5-1 . CASSVGGCEQFF TGCGCCAGCAGCGTGGGTGGGTGTGAGCAGTTCTTC
TRBJ1-2 . TRBV6-1 few CASSEQPANYGYTF TGTGCCAGCAGTGAGCAGCCGGCTAACTATGGCTACACCTTC
TRBJ1-4 . TRBV6-5 once CASRRGYRANEELFF TGTGCCAGCAGACGGGGCTACAGGGCTAATGAAGAACTGTTTTTT
TRBJ2-1 TRBD2 TRBV12-3/TRBV12-4 few CASSLTRGGGEQFF TGTGCCAGCAGCTTAACCCGGGGGGGCGGTGAGCAGTTCTTC
TRBJ1-5 TRBD1 TRBV27 few CASRDRGVSNQPQHF TGTGCCAGCAGGGACAGGGGGGTAAGCAATCAGCCCCAGCATTTT
TRBJ2-5 . TRBV11-2 . CASSPTDWVLERETQYF TGTGCCAGCAGCCCCACTGATTGGGTTTTAGAGAGGGAGACCCAGTACTTC
TRBJ2-1 TRBD1 TRBV4-1 once CASSPRAHRGVEQFF TGCGCCAGCAGCCCGAGGGCACACAGGGGTGTTGAGCAGTTCTTC
TRBJ2-1 TRBD1 TRBV11-2 . CASSQDRGAEQFF TGTGCCAGCAGCCAAGACAGGGGGGCTGAGCAGTTCTTC
TRBJ2-3 TRBD1 TRBV20-1 few CSARVPQGDTTDTQYF TGCAGTGCTAGAGTACCACAGGGGGACACCACAGATACGCAGTATTTT
TRBJ1-3 TRBD1 TRBV7-2 . CASSPRTGDGNTIYF TGTGCCAGCAGCCCCCGGACAGGGGATGGAAACACCATATATTTT
TRBJ2-3 . TRBV20-1 few CSARVGGRTDTQYF TGCAGTGCTAGAGTCGGGGGCCGCACAGATACGCAGTATTTT
TRBJ2-7 . TRBV11-1 few CASSNSGVTYEQYF TGTGCCAGCAGCAACTCCGGGGTTACCTACGAGCAGTACTTC